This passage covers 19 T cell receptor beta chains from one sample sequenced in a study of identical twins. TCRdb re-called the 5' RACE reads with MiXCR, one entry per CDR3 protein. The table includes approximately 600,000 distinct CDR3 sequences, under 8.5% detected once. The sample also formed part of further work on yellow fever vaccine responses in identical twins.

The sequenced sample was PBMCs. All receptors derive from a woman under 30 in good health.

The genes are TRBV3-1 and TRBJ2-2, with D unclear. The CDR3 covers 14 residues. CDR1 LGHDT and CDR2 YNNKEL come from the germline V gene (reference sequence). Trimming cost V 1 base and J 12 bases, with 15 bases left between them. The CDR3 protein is CASSQAWASGKLFF. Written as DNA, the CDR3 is TGTGCCAGCAGCCAAGCTTGGGCGTCGGGCAAGCTGTTTTTT.

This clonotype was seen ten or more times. The CDR3 protein is CASTQLVVNTEAFF. The CDR3 nucleotides are TGTGCCAGCACCCAGCTTGTGGTGAACACTGAAGCTTTCTTT. This rearrangement joins TRBV5-5 to TRBJ1-1; D ambiguous. The CDR3 runs to 14 residues. Germline V gene sequence: CDR1 SGHKS, CDR2 YYEKEE (reference sequence). Trimming shortened V by 6 bases and J by 0 bases, and 12 bases separated the two germline ends. The full variable domain, rest sourced from reference TRBV5-5 and TRBJ1-1, is DAGVTQSPTHLIKTRGQQVTLRCSPISGHKSVSWYQQVLGQGPQFIFQYYEKEERGRGNFPDRFSARQFPNYSSELNVNALLLGDSALYLCASTQLVVNTEAFFGQGTRLTVV.

Here the CDR3 reads CAISDPAPRPGTQYF. As DNA, the CDR3 is TGTGCCATCAGTGACCCTGCGCCCCGCCCGGGGACCCAGTACTTC. This sequence joins TRBV10-3 and TRBJ2-5, with D unresolved. The CDR3 extends over 15 amino acids. V lost 3 bases and J lost 7, with 18 bases in between. CDR1 is ENHRY, CDR2 SYGVKD, per germline.

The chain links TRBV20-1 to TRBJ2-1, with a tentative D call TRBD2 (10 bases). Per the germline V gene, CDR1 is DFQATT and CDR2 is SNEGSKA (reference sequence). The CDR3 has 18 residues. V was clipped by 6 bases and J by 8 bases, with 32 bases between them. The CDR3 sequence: CSALSTGGLLAGADEQFF. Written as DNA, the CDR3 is TGCAGTGCCCTGTCGACAGGGGGTCTTCTAGCGGGAGCTGATGAGCAGTTCTTC.

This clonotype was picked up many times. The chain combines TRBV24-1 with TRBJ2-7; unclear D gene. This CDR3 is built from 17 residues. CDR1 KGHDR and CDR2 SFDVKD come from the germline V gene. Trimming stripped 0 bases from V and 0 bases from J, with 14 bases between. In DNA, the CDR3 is TGTGCCACCAGTGATTTGCCGAGGATCCAGCGCTCCTACGAGCAGTACTTC. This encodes CATSDLPRIQRSYEQYF.

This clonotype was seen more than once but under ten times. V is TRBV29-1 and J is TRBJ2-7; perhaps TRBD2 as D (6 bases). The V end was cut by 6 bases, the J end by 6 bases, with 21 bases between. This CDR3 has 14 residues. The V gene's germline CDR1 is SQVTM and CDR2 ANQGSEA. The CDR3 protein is CSVESPSGTSEQYF. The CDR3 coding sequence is TGCAGCGTCGAAAGCCCCTCAGGGACTTCCGAGCAGTACTTC.

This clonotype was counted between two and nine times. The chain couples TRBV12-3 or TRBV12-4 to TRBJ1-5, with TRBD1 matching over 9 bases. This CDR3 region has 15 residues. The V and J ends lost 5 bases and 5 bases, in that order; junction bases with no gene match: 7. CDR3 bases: TGTGCCAGCAGTGTGGGACAGGGTGGCTATCAGCCCCAGCATTTT. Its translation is CASSVGQGGYQPQHF.

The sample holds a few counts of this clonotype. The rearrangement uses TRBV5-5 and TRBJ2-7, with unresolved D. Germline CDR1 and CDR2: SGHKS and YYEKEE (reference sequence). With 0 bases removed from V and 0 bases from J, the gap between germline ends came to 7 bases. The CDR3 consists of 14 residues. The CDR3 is CASSLVDTSYEQYV. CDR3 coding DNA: TGTGCCAGCAGCTTGGTTGACACCTCCTACGAGCAGTACGTC.

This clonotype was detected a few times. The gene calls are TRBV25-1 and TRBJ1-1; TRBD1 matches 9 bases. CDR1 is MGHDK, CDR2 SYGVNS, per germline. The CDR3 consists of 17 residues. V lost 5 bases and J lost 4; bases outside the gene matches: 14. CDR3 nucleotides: TGTGCCAGCAGTACCCCCGTAGGGACAGGGTTCGGCACTGAAGCTTTCTTT. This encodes CASSTPVGTGFGTEAFF.

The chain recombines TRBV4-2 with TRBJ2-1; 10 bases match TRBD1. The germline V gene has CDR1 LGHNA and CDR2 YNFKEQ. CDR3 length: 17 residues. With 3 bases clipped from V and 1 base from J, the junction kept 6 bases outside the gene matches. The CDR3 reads CASSQGRQGASYNEQFF. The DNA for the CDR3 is TGTGCCAGCAGCCAGGGTCGACAGGGGGCTTCCTACAATGAGCAGTTCTTC.

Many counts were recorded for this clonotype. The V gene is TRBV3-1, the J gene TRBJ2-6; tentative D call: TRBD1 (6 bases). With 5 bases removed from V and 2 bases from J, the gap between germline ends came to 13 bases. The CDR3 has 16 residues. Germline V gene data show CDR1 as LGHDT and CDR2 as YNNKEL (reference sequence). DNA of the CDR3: TGTGCCAGCAGCTCACAGGGCAACCCTGGGGCCAACGTCCTGACTTTC. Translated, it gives CASSSQGNPGANVLTF. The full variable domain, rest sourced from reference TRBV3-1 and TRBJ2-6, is DTAVSQTPKYLVTQMGNDKSIKCEQNLGHDTMYWYKQDSKKFLKIMFSYNNKELIINETVPNRFSPKSPDKAHLNLHINSLELGDSAVYFCASSSQGNPGANVLTFGAGSRLTVL.

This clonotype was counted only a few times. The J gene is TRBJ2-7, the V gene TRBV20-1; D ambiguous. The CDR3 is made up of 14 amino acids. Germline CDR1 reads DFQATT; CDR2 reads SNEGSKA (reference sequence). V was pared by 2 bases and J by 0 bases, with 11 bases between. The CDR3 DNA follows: TGCAGTGCTAGAACGAGTAGGAACTCCTACGAGCAGTACTTC. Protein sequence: CSARTSRNSYEQYF.

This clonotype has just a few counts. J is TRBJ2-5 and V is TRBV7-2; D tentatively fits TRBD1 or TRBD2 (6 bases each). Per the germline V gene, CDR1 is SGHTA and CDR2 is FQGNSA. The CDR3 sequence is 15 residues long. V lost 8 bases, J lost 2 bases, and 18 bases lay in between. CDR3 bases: TGTGCCAGCCCACCTTCTAGGGGGGTACAAGAGACCCAGTACTTC. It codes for CASPPSRGVQETQYF.

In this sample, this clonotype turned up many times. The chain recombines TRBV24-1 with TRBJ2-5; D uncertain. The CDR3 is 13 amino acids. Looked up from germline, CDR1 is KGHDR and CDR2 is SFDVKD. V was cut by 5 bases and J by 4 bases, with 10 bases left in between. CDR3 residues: CATSVNRGETQYF. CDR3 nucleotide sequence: TGTGCCACCAGTGTGAATAGAGGAGAGACCCAGTACTTC.

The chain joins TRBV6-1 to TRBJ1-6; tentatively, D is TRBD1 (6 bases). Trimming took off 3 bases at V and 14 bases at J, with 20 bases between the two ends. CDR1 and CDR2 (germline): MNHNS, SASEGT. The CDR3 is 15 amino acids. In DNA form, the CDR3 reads TGTGCCAGCAGTGACTACAGGGACCCTAGGGTGTCCCTCCACTTT. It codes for CASSDYRDPRVSLHF.

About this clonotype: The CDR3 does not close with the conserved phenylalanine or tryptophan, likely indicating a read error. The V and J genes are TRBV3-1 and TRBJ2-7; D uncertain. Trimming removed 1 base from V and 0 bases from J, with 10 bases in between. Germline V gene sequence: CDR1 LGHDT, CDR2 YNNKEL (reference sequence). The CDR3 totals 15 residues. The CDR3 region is CASSQGNMISYEQYA. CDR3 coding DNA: TGTGCCAGCAGCCAAGGGAATATGATCTCCTACGAGCAGTACGCC.

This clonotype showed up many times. CDR3 coding DNA: TGTGCCAGCAGCTCCTTCCGAAGGGATGAGCAGTTCTTC. It translates to CASSSFRRDEQFF. V usage is TRBV12-3 or TRBV12-4 and J usage is TRBJ2-1; D unresolved. V lost 6 bases, J lost 8 bases, and 14 bases lay in between. This CDR3 comprises 13 residues.

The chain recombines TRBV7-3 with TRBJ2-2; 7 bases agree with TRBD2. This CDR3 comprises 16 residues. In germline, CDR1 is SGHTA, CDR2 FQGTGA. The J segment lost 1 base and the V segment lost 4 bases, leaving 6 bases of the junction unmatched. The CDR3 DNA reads TGTGCCAGCAGCTCCGTGTCTAGCGGGAACACCGGGGAGCTGTTTTTT. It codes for CASSSVSSGNTGELFF.

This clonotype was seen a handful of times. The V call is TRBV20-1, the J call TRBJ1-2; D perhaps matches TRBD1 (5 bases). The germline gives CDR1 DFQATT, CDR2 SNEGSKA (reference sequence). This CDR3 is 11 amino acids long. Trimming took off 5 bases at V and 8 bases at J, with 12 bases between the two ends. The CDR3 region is CSAALGGGYTF. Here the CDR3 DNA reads TGCAGTGCTGCCCTGGGGGGGGGCTACACCTTC.